This paragraph reports one T cell receptor (beta chain). What it recognizes is unknown. The V end lost 5 bases, the J end lost 2 bases, and 18 bases lay between the germline ends. The CDR3 consists of 17 residues. Germline values: CDR1 SEHNR, CDR2 FQNEAQ (reference sequence). The data were obtained in a study of T cells in pancreatic ductal adenocarcinoma. Study-level findings and limits: Results skew toward the minority of patients with early-stage disease. Compared with tumor, blood showed more total productive templates and about 8-fold more clonotypes. Tumor and blood clonality did not differ significantly, about 0.112 versus 0.072.

Clones were sequenced by immunoSEQ multiplex PCR, and TCRdb holds only the in-frame ones, with some missing. The sample has roughly 5,400 clones, approximately 90% seen once. The selected patients with pancreatic ductal adenocarcinoma had surgery but no neoadjuvant therapy. Source material: pancreatic tumor tissue. V gene TRBV7-9 combines with J gene TRBJ1-4; D call uncertain. The receptor was isolated from a human donor with pancreatic ductal adenocarcinoma. The chain's CDR3 is CASSKNNRAGTNEKLFF. CDR3 coding DNA: TGTGCCAGCAGCAAAAACAACAGAGCGGGGACTAATGAAAAACTGTTTTTT.